This T cell receptor (beta chain) derives from a study of shared clonotypes between healthy human individuals. Measured with immunoSEQ multiplex PCR; TCRdb has only the in-frame clones, and not every one. The table has fewer than 600,000 clones, roughly four fifths seen once. The ends were cut back, 4 bases at V and 5 bases at J, with 5 bases in the middle. The germline V gene encodes CDR1 SGHTA and CDR2 FQGNSA. This CDR3 is 11 amino acids long. Whole-study findings and limits: Sampling involved blood alone; tissue repertoires likely differ.

In regard to this clone: Its antigen is as yet unknown.

Specimen: PBMCs. This receptor was identified in a woman in her thirties or forties in good health. Some clones in this sample may be carry-over from other donors' samples. This chain joins TRBV7-2 and TRBJ1-2; D remains ambiguous. DNA for the CDR3: TGTGCCAGCAGCTCCTTTTATGGCTACACCTTC. Its translation is CASSSFYGYTF.